Below, 4 T cell receptor beta chains from the same sample are listed, as sequenced in a study of blood T cell repertoires in COVID-19. Only in-frame clones appear in the TCRdb table, and some are missing; sequencing was by immunoSEQ multiplex PCR. Of 120,000 to 150,000 clones detected, around nine tenths appear once; the ten largest clones hold 1.2%. The sample consisted of PBMCs or T cells enriched from blood (not recorded which). All receptors derive from a woman aged 30 to 39 with acute COVID-19.

J is TRBJ2-1 and V is TRBV5-1; TRBD2 might be the D (5 bases). This CDR3 spans 14 amino acids. Trimming shortened V by 4 bases and J by 4 bases, and 12 bases separated the two germline ends. Looked up from germline, CDR1 is SGHRS and CDR2 is YFSETQ. The chain's CDR3 is CASSPATRYNEQFF. The CDR3 coding sequence is TGCGCCAGCAGCCCTGCTACTAGGTACAATGAGCAGTTCTTC.

The V call is TRBV7-3, the J call TRBJ1-2; no reliable D call. Deletions cut 6 bases from V and 4 bases from J, with 12 bases between. This CDR3 has 13 residues. Germline V gene sequence: CDR1 SGHTA, CDR2 FQGTGA. CDR3 in DNA: TGTGCCAGCAGAAAAACGGTTTTCTATGGCTACACCTTC. Encoded protein: CASRKTVFYGYTF.

The chain is built from TRBV28 and TRBJ1-1; TRBD1 matches 7 bases. Germline V gives CDR1 MDHEN, CDR2 SYDVKM. The CDR3 spans 14 residues. V lost 7 bases and J lost 1; bases outside the gene matches: 6. The CDR3 protein is CASTAQGENTEAFF. Written as DNA, the CDR3 is TGTGCCAGCACCGCCCAGGGGGAGAACACTGAAGCTTTCTTT.

This clone was picked up one time. V gene TRBV11-1 combines with J gene TRBJ1-2; weak D call: TRBD1 (5 bases). Germline CDR1 is SGHAT and CDR2 is FQDESV (reference sequence). Trimming took off 3 bases at V and 5 bases at J, with 10 bases between the two ends. This CDR3 region has 13 residues. CDR3 sequence (DNA): TGTGCCAGCAGCTTCGGGGGGACGTATGGCTACACCTTC. This gives the protein CASSFGGTYGYTF.